Only a few counts were recorded for the clone carrying this TCR beta chain. The participants were between about 18 and 100 years old and came from 24 US areas. Cohort 3 recovered donors had two negative PCRs, clearance, or symptom resolution. Germline loops: CDR1 MDHEN, CDR2 SYDVKM. The CDR3 totals 15 residues. The J segment lost 6 bases and the V segment lost 2 bases, leaving 9 bases of the junction unmatched. Assay: immunoSEQ multiplex PCR; the TCRdb copy retains only in-frame clones and omits some. In the table there are over 200,000 clones, more than 80% of which are singletons. This specimen comes from a study of blood T cell repertoires in COVID-19. Study in general: Sources were T cells, B-cell-depleted T cells, or PBMCs; the material itself was cDNA or gDNA.

The specimen was PBMCs or T cells enriched from blood (not recorded which). V usage is TRBV28 and J usage is TRBJ1-2; 7 positions agree with TRBD1. The receptor's source is a man aged 40-49 years who had recovered from COVID-19. CDR3 amino acids: CASSLADRVFDGYTF. The CDR3 DNA follows: TGTGCCAGCAGTTTAGCCGACAGGGTCTTCGATGGCTACACCTTC.